These 29 T cell receptor beta chains were all obtained from the same sample, sequenced in a study of neurological immune-mediated disorders. TCRdb used MiXCR to reprocess the 5' RACE reads, holding one entry per CDR3 protein. Here the sample spans around 70,000 distinct CDR3 sequences, 5.2% being singletons. The sequenced sample was PBMCs. The origin of the receptors is a man younger than 35 with multiple sclerosis.

This clonotype showed up many times. The chain couples TRBV5-6 to TRBJ2-7; either TRBD1 or TRBD2 may supply D (5 bases each). Germline V gives CDR1 SGHDT, CDR2 YYEEEE. Trimming pared 0 bases from V and 3 bases from J, leaving 13 bases between. The CDR3 has 15 residues. CDR3 in DNA: TGTGCCAGCAGCTTGGCTGGGACGGTGATCTACGAGCAGTACTTC. Its translation is CASSLAGTVIYEQYF.

About this clonotype: Given a much more abundant clone one base away, this may be a read error. The rearrangement links TRBV29-1 to TRBJ2-3; possible D gene TRBD2, 5 bases. Trimming left V 3 bases short and J 3 bases short, with 10 bases between. The V gene's germline CDR1 is SQVTM and CDR2 ANQGSEA. CDR3 length: 13 amino acids. The CDR3: CSVDFTGTDTQYF. The CDR3 DNA reads TGCAGCGTTGATTTTACGGGAACAGATACGCAGTATTTT.

This clonotype was recorded at least ten times. CDR3 DNA: TGTGCCAGCAGCTTGGCCGCGCCGAGCGGGGGGTTATACAATGAGCAGTTCTTC. It specifies CASSLAAPSGGLYNEQFF. The V and J genes are TRBV5-5 and TRBJ2-1; TRBD2 matches 9 bases. From germline, CDR1 is SGHKS and CDR2 YYEKEE (reference sequence). The CDR3 extends over 18 amino acids. With V trimmed by 0 bases and J by 4 bases, 11 bases remained unmatched. The variable domain in full, with the rest retrieved from reference TRBV5-5 and TRBJ2-1, is DAGVTQSPTHLIKTRGQQVTLRCSPISGHKSVSWYQQVLGQGPQFIFQYYEKEERGRGNFPDRFSARQFPNYSSELNVNALLLGDSALYLCASSLAAPSGGLYNEQFFGPGTRLTVL.

This clonotype came up many times. This sequence joins TRBV5-1 and TRBJ1-4; TRBD1 is a possible D gene (6 bases). Trimming shortened V by 10 bases and J by 3 bases, and 13 bases separated the two germline ends. This CDR3 comprises 13 residues. Germline V gene lookup returns CDR1 SGHRS and CDR2 YFSETQ. The CDR3 spells CASNREPNEKLFF. Written as DNA, the CDR3 is TGCGCCTCAAACAGGGAGCCTAATGAAAAACTGTTTTTT.

Many counts were recorded for this clonotype. The chain is built from TRBV6-1 and TRBJ2-3; no reliable D call. V lost 6 bases, J lost 1 base, and 2 bases lay in between. This CDR3 region has 11 residues. Germline V CDR1 and CDR2: MNHNS, SASEGT. CDR3 bases: TGTGCCAGCAGCCGCACAGATACGCAGTATTTT. This codes for CASSRTDTQYF.

Comment on this clonotype: One end of the junction does not line up with germline, which may come from a read error. The chain uses TRBV4-2 and TRBJ2-7; a possible D gene is TRBD2 (6 bases). Germline V gene sequence: CDR1 LGHNA, CDR2 YNFKEQ. The CDR3 has 17 amino acids. CDR3 sequence (DNA): TGTGCCAGCAGCCAAGATCGGGATAGCGGATTCTCCTACGAGAAGTACTTC. Translation: CASSQDRDSGFSYEKYF.

This clonotype was recorded at least ten times. The chain joins TRBV30 to TRBJ1-5, with D unresolved. Germline-derived CDR1 and CDR2 are GTSNPN and SVGIG (reference sequence). The V and J ends lost 3 bases and 11 bases respectively, with 11 bases between them. CDR3 size: 11 residues. This CDR3 reads CAWSPWLAQHF. The CDR3 DNA follows: TGTGCCTGGAGCCCGTGGTTGGCCCAGCATTTT.

V usage is TRBV7-2 and J usage is TRBJ2-2; 7 nucleotides agree with TRBD2. Trimming removed 2 bases from V and 1 base from J; junction bases left unmatched: 4. CDR1 and CDR2 (germline): SGHTA, FQGNSA. The CDR3 sequence is 16 residues long. CDR3 loop: CASSLRGVGNTGELFF. The CDR3 DNA reads TGTGCCAGCAGCTTACGGGGGGTCGGGAACACCGGGGAGCTGTTTTTT.

V gene TRBV5-1 combines with J gene TRBJ2-3, with D possibly TRBD1 on 5 matching bases. The CDR3 is 15 amino acids. From germline, CDR1 is SGHRS and CDR2 YFSETQ. V gave up 5 bases and J gave up 1 base, with 14 bases separating them. For the CDR3, the DNA is TGCGCCAGCAGACTCATGAGCAGGGGCACAGATACGCAGTATTTT. It codes for CASRLMSRGTDTQYF.

This clonotype was recorded at least ten times. This chain links TRBV6-1 with TRBJ1-2, with 7 positions matching TRBD1. Unmatched junction bases numbered 17, after V lost 8 bases and J lost 8 bases. The CDR3 is made up of 15 amino acids. Per germline, CDR1 MNHNS and CDR2 SASEGT. The CDR3 DNA reads TGTGCCAGCTACTATCCCGACAGGGCTCCACCCGGCTACACCTTC. The encoded protein is CASYYPDRAPPGYTF.

This clonotype was observed many times. The chain carries TRBV27 and TRBJ2-7; unclear D gene. The germline CDR1 and CDR2 sequences are MNHEY and SMNVEV (reference sequence). Trimming took off 1 base at V and 3 bases at J, with 13 bases between the two ends. The CDR3 runs to 15 residues. The CDR3 is CASSLLTLNHYEQYF. CDR3 bases: TGTGCCAGCAGTTTATTGACACTCAATCACTACGAGCAGTACTTC.

With respect to this clonotype: Compared with germline, one end of the junction differs, possibly owing to a read error. This chain connects TRBV4-1 to TRBJ1-5, with 8 bases lining up with TRBD1. Germline V gene sequence: CDR1 MGHRA, CDR2 YSYEKL. This CDR3 region has 17 residues. This chain's CDR3 is CASSQVIQGASHQPQNF. In DNA form, the CDR3 reads TGCGCCAGCAGCCAAGTTATCCAGGGGGCATCGCATCAGCCCCAGAATTTT.

This clonotype showed up many times. J is TRBJ1-1 and V is TRBV12-3 or TRBV12-4, with TRBD1 matching 7 bases. V lost 6 bases, J lost 2 bases, and 9 bases stayed unmatched. The CDR3 covers 15 residues. The CDR3 DNA sequence: TGTGCCAGCAGGTACTACAGGGGAGGAAACACTGAAGCTTTCTTT. It is translated as CASRYYRGGNTEAFF.

The J gene is TRBJ2-1, the V gene TRBV20-1, with a weak D call TRBD2 (7 bases). V lost 6 bases and J lost 0, with 15 bases in between. Germline V gene sequence: CDR1 DFQATT, CDR2 SNEGSKA (reference sequence). The CDR3 consists of 15 residues. The CDR3 nucleotides are TGCAGTGCGTGGGGGGGACAAATCTCCTACAATGAGCAGTTCTTC. Translated: CSAWGGQISYNEQFF.

On this clonotype: Since a much larger clone is just one base distant, this may be a read error. This is likely a read error, given that the CDR3 carries no conserved phenylalanine or tryptophan at its end. V gene TRBV28 combines with J gene TRBJ2-1; no firm D call. Germline CDR1 and CDR2: MDHEN and SYDVKM. The CDR3 extends over 13 amino acids. Trimming took 4 bases from V and 6 from J, leaving 10 bases between them. This CDR3 reads CASSSLSPNEQFY. For the CDR3, the DNA is TGTGCCAGCAGTTCCCTCTCCCCCAATGAGCAGTTCTAC.

This clonotype was detected only a few times. A junction end diverges from the germline sequence, so it may reflect a read error. The chain is built from TRBV20-1 and TRBJ1-5, with D tentatively TRBD1 (5 bases). The CDR3 extends over 13 amino acids. CDR1 DFQATT and CDR2 SNEGSKA come from the germline V gene (reference sequence). The CDR3 is CSARAGGGQPQNF. In DNA, the CDR3 is TGCAGTGCCCGAGCCGGGGGAGGGCAGCCCCAGAATTTT.

Many counts were recorded for this clonotype. V is TRBV5-6 and J is TRBJ2-7; 10 bases agree with TRBD2. The ends lost 0 bases at V and 3 bases at J; junction bases unmatched: 9. This CDR3 comprises 17 residues. From germline, CDR1 is SGHDT and CDR2 YYEEEE. CDR3 nucleotides: TGTGCCAGCAGCTTGGCAGGTAGCGGGAGGCTGGTCTACGAGCAGTACTTC. Its protein product is CASSLAGSGRLVYEQYF.

This clonotype was detected many times. The gene calls are TRBV3-1 and TRBJ1-3, with no clear D. This CDR3 is built from 13 residues. The germline V gene has CDR1 LGHDT and CDR2 YNNKEL (reference sequence). The V end lost 1 base, the J end lost 4 bases, and 5 bases lay between the germline ends. The CDR3 protein is CASSQVEGNTIYF. CDR3 DNA sequence: TGTGCCAGCAGCCAAGTCGAGGGAAACACCATATATTTT.

V usage is TRBV12-3 or TRBV12-4 and J usage is TRBJ1-5, with 8 nucleotides matching TRBD1. V lost 5 bases, J lost 7 bases, and 10 bases stayed unmatched. This CDR3 has 15 amino acids. The CDR3 loop reads CASSGPDRVGQPQHF. The CDR3 DNA sequence: TGTGCCAGCAGTGGTCCGGACAGGGTTGGCCAGCCCCAGCATTTT.

This clonotype appeared many times. The CDR3 nucleotides read TGCAGCGCTCAGTATAGCAATCAGCCCCAGCATTTT. Amino acids: CSAQYSNQPQHF. The gene calls are TRBV29-1 and TRBJ1-5; D not resolved. Germline V gene data show CDR1 as SQVTM and CDR2 as ANQGSEA. V lost 7 bases, J lost 0 bases, and 7 bases lay in between. There are 12 residues in the CDR3.

This clonotype was counted ten times or more. The chain is built from TRBV25-1 and TRBJ2-1; D is unclear. Germline V gives CDR1 MGHDK, CDR2 SYGVNS. There are 11 residues in the CDR3. The ends were cut back, 4 bases at V and 6 bases at J, with 4 bases in the middle. The CDR3 region has the DNA TGTGCCAGCAGTGTGCTCAATGAGCAGTTCTTC. Its translation: CASSVLNEQFF.

This clonotype was recorded at least ten times. J is TRBJ1-3 and V is TRBV4-2; D uncertain. Germline loops: CDR1 LGHNA, CDR2 YNFKEQ. With 0 bases removed from V and 0 bases from J, the gap between germline ends came to 12 bases. The CDR3 runs to 17 residues. DNA for the CDR3: TGTGCCAGCAGCCAAGAAAGATCCGGCGGCTCTGGAAACACCATATATTTT. As protein: CASSQERSGGSGNTIYF.

This clonotype was observed many times. The rearrangement uses TRBV7-8 and TRBJ2-3; 9 bases map to TRBD2. Germline values: CDR1 SGHVS, CDR2 FQNEAQ. J was trimmed by 2 bases and V by 5 bases; bases with no gene match: 8. The CDR3 consists of 16 residues. The DNA for the CDR3 is TGTGCCAGCAGCCCAAGTCCTAGCGGGACCACAGATACGCAGTATTTT. Translated: CASSPSPSGTTDTQYF.

In its sample, this clonotype was seen many times. The chain employs TRBV7-6 and TRBJ2-5; D is possibly TRBD1 (6 bases). The CDR3 sequence is 16 residues long. V was pared by 1 base and J by 5 bases, with 17 bases between. Per germline, CDR1 SGHVS and CDR2 FNYEAQ. The CDR3 bases are TGTGCCAGCAGCTTAGGCAGGACAGTCCGAGGGGAGACCCAGTACTTC. This translates into CASSLGRTVRGETQYF.

The table lists this clonotype with many counts. The chain carries TRBV12-3 or TRBV12-4 and TRBJ2-1, with 9 bases fitting TRBD2. Trimming cost V 7 bases and J 0 bases; bases outside gene matches: 7. The CDR3 totals 16 residues. CDR3 sequence (DNA): TGTGCCAGCACCCCGGGTAGCGGGAGCTCCTACAATGAGCAGTTCTTC. Translation gives CASTPGSGSSYNEQFF.

This clonotype was recorded at least ten times. The rearrangement joins TRBV10-3 to TRBJ1-4; no clear D. The CDR3 is 12 amino acids. V was trimmed by 2 bases and J by 8 bases, leaving 6 bases between them. The germline V gene encodes CDR1 ENHRY and CDR2 SYGVKD. CDR3: CAISEHSEKLFF. The CDR3 bases are TGTGCCATCAGTGAGCACAGCGAAAAACTGTTTTTT.

This clonotype appeared a few times. The chain links TRBV7-8 to TRBJ2-1; TRBD2 matches at 9 bases. CDR3 size: 15 residues. Germline CDR1 and CDR2: SGHVS and FQNEAQ. Trimming removed 6 bases from V and 1 base from J; junction bases left unmatched: 4. In nucleotides, the CDR3 is TGTGCCAGCAGTCTTCTAGCGGGATCCTACAATGAGCAGTTCTTC. It is translated as CASSLLAGSYNEQFF.

This clonotype was picked up many times. The chain is built from TRBV10-3 and TRBJ2-7; the match to TRBD2 covers 7 bases. J was trimmed by 2 bases and V by 2 bases; bases with no gene match: 3. Germline loops: CDR1 ENHRY, CDR2 SYGVKD. CDR3 length: 14 amino acids. CDR3 in DNA: TGTGCCATCAGTGAGCTAGCGGCTACCTACGAGCAGTACTTC. Translated: CAISELAATYEQYF.

This clonotype was counted many times. The chain uses TRBV7-2 and TRBJ2-7; tentatively, D is TRBD1 or TRBD2 (6 bases each). The V end was cut by 5 bases, the J end by 6 bases, with 14 bases between. CDR3 size: 13 residues. From germline, CDR1 is SGHTA and CDR2 FQGNSA. The CDR3 region is CASSTGGRFEQYF. DNA for the CDR3: TGTGCCAGCAGCACCGGGGGCAGATTCGAGCAGTACTTC.